Below, one T cell receptor (beta chain) is given with its context. Its antigen remains unidentified. The CDR3 sequence is 16 residues long. J gave up 3 bases and V 4 bases, and 11 bases lay outside the gene matches. The germline gives CDR1 MNHEY, CDR2 SVGEGT. This record comes from a study of post-analysis software for immune sequencing data. Study outcomes and limitations: In patients, about 5 TRBV segments were more frequent than in controls, with TRBV5-6, TRBV5-1 and TRBV20-1 among them.

cDNA libraries for TCR beta contained unique molecular identifiers. MiXCR was run by TCRdb on the PCR reads, yielding one entry per CDR3 protein. The repertoire consists of about 160,000 distinct CDR3 sequences, with roughly 34% occurring once and the leading ten covering 28%. V and J are TRBV6-2 or TRBV6-3 and TRBJ1-1; 7 bases are shared with TRBD1. The receptor was isolated from a girl under 18 with multiple sclerosis. The sample in question was blood, obtained after autologous hematopoietic stem cell transplantation. The CDR3 DNA reads TGTGCCAGCAGTTTCTTTCCGACAGGGTCGGACACTGAAGCTTTCTTT. Amino acid sequence: CASSFFPTGSDTEAFF.